Shown below are 20 T cell receptor beta chains from a single sample sequenced in a study of shared clonotypes between healthy human individuals. Produced via immunoSEQ multiplex PCR; TCRdb's table is partial and in-frame only. The table includes a few million clones, roughly nine tenths detected once. Sequenced input: naive CD4+ T cells sorted from blood. The subset here: CD45RA+ positively selected. These receptor sequences come from a man in his late teens or twenties in good health.

The chain uses TRBV10-1 and TRBJ2-7, with 7 bases matching TRBD1. This CDR3 has 14 amino acids. J was trimmed by 4 bases and V by 6 bases; bases with no gene match: 9. Germline V gene data show CDR1 as WNHNN and CDR2 as SYGVQD (reference sequence). CDR3 region: CASSDRVPQYEQYF. For the CDR3, the DNA is TGCGCCAGCAGCGACAGGGTACCCCAGTACGAGCAGTACTTC.

Here the CDR3 DNA reads TGTGCCAGCGATAGTCATCAGCCCCAGCATTTT. It yields the protein CASDSHQPQHF. The chain has TRBV11-2 and TRBJ1-5; D ambiguous. The germline gives CDR1 SGHAT, CDR2 FQNNGV. CDR3 size: 11 residues. Trimming took off 8 bases at V and 5 bases at J, with 7 bases between the two ends.

This chain connects TRBV11-3 to TRBJ2-1; 8 bases align to TRBD2. The germline gives CDR1 SGHNT, CDR2 YENEEA. CDR3 length: 14 amino acids. After removal of 1 base from V and 7 bases from J, the junction contained 3 bases not matched to a gene. The CDR3 here is CASSLVGTRNEQFF. The CDR3 DNA reads TGTGCCAGCAGCTTAGTTGGGACTAGGAATGAGCAGTTCTTC.

V and J are TRBV18 and TRBJ2-2; the match to TRBD1 covers 8 bases. V trimming: 4 bases; J trimming: 6 bases; junction bases outside the gene matches: 1. The CDR3 covers 13 residues. Germline lookup yields CDR1 KGHSH and CDR2 LQKENI. The CDR3 DNA is TGTGCCAGCTCACGGACAGGGCCCGGGGAGCTGTTTTTT. It is translated as CASSRTGPGELFF.

V is TRBV9 and J is TRBJ2-2; a weak D match, TRBD2 (6 bases). The germline CDR1 and CDR2 sequences are SGDLS and YYNGEE. Trimming took off 0 bases at V and 3 bases at J, with 12 bases between the two ends. The CDR3 length is 16 residues. CDR3 in amino acids: CASSVVAGTYTGELFF. The CDR3 DNA follows: TGTGCCAGCAGCGTAGTCGCGGGGACGTACACCGGGGAGCTGTTTTTT.

V and J are TRBV29-1 and TRBJ2-5; no definite D call. The last part of the DNA fits TRBJ2-7 better; the J call may be wrong. The CDR3 runs 12 residues. From germline, CDR1 is SQVTM and CDR2 ANQGSEA. CDR3: CSVRMISYEQYF. DNA for the CDR3: TGCAGCGTACGGATGATCTCCTACGAGCAGTACTTC.

As regards this clone: No DNA is shown, since the ends of the CDR3 on it are uncertain; the CDR3 is the one TCRdb lists. This chain uses TRBV5-5 with TRBJ1-2. The germline gives CDR1 SGHKS, CDR2 YYEKEE (reference sequence). The CDR3 has 12 residues if both end residues are counted. The chain's CDR3 is CASILDGYGYTF.

This rearrangement joins TRBV5-6 to TRBJ2-1; 10 nucleotides line up with TRBD2. CDR1 and CDR2 from the germline V gene are SGHDT and YYEEEE. Trimming cost V 0 bases and J 1 base; bases outside gene matches: 1. CDR3 size: 16 residues. The CDR3 DNA follows: TGTGCCAGCAGCTTGGATAGCGGGAGGTCCTACAATGAGCAGTTCTTC. Its protein product is CASSLDSGRSYNEQFF.

This chain links TRBV27 with TRBJ1-1; D remains unclear. The CDR3 totals 14 residues. V was shortened by 7 bases and J by 6 bases, with 18 bases between the two germline ends. CDR1 and CDR2 from the germline V gene are MNHEY and SMNVEV (reference sequence). The CDR3 loop is CASIGLTVRSEAFF. The CDR3, as DNA: TGTGCCAGCATCGGACTCACCGTTAGGTCTGAAGCTTTCTTT.

The chain carries TRBV7-6 and TRBJ2-1, with D unclear. The germline V gene encodes CDR1 SGHVS and CDR2 FNYEAQ. The V end was cut by 8 bases, the J end by 6 bases, with 20 bases between. This CDR3 is built from 15 residues. CDR3 amino acids: CASGRARKGSNEQFF. The CDR3 region has the DNA TGTGCCAGCGGTCGCGCGAGGAAGGGATCCAATGAGCAGTTCTTC.

On this clone: The junction differs from germline at one of its ends, possibly a read error. The chain uses TRBV5-4 and TRBJ2-3, with D tentatively TRBD2 (7 bases). The CDR3 loop spans 16 amino acids. Germline V CDR1 and CDR2: SGHNT, YYREEE (reference sequence). CDR3 amino acids: CASRLGGGPPTDTQYF. In DNA, the CDR3 is TGTGCCAGCAGGTTGGGAGGGGGGCCCCCCACAGATACGCAGTATTTT.

This chain links TRBV5-8 with TRBJ1-4; a possible D gene is TRBD1 (6 bases). Trimming stripped 0 bases from V and 8 bases from J, with 14 bases between. The CDR3 consists of 15 residues. From germline, CDR1 is SGHTS and CDR2 YDEGEE. The CDR3 sequence: CASSLADWGLEKLFF. CDR3 bases: TGTGCCAGCAGCTTGGCCGACTGGGGGCTCGAAAAACTGTTTTTT. The variable domain in full, completed from reference TRBV5-8 and TRBJ1-4, reads EAGVTQSPTHLIKTRGQQATLRCSPISGHTSVYWYQQALGLGLQFLLWYDEGEERNRGNFPPRFSGRQFPNYSSELNVNALELEDSALYLCASSLADWGLEKLFFGSGTQLSVL.

Worth noting for this clone: The sample holds other DNA sequences that translate to the same CDR3. This chain links TRBV30 with TRBJ1-6, with D possibly being TRBD1 (5 bases). The CDR3 has 14 amino acids. Per the germline V gene, CDR1 is GTSNPN and CDR2 is SVGIG (reference sequence). V shed 0 bases and J shed 7 bases, with 10 bases lying between them. The CDR3 sequence: CAWSVGQGNSPLHF. CDR3 bases: TGTGCCTGGAGTGTAGGGCAGGGCAATTCACCCCTCCACTTT.

V usage is TRBV7-2 and J usage is TRBJ2-5; no clear D. Per the germline V gene, CDR1 is SGHTA and CDR2 is FQGNSA. CDR3 length: 13 residues. V shed 5 bases and J shed 2 bases, with 9 bases lying between them. This CDR3 reads CASSRAAQETQYF. The CDR3 DNA sequence: TGTGCCAGCAGCAGGGCGGCTCAAGAGACCCAGTACTTC.

The rearrangement joins TRBV6-4 to TRBJ2-3, with 7 bases lining up with TRBD2. CDR1 and CDR2 from the germline V gene are MRHNA and SNTAGT. The CDR3 runs 16 residues. With V trimmed by 0 bases and J by 0 bases, 3 bases remained unmatched. For the CDR3, the DNA is TGTGCCAGCAGTGACTCGGGAGGGGCCAGCACAGATACGCAGTATTTT. Amino acid sequence: CASSDSGGASTDTQYF.

The chain is built from TRBV13 and TRBJ1-2, with 7 bases fitting TRBD1. The germline gives CDR1 PRHDT, CDR2 FYEKMQ (reference sequence). V lost 0 bases to trimming and J lost 6 bases; unmatched junction nucleotides: 10. CDR3 size: 16 residues. CDR3 loop: CASSLGPTGRQDGYTF. Written as DNA, the CDR3 is TGTGCCAGCAGCTTAGGCCCGACAGGGAGACAGGATGGCTACACCTTC.

This clone was found once. V and J are TRBV10-3 and TRBJ2-7; D not certain. The CDR3 consists of 14 residues. The germline V and J ends were trimmed by 0 bases and 3 bases, with 9 bases remaining between them. Germline CDR1 is ENHRY and CDR2 is SYGVKD. CDR3 DNA sequence: TGTGCCATCAGTGAGTCGTCGGCGGACTACGAGCAGTACTTC. Translation: CAISESSADYEQYF.

This clone was observed once. The sample has other DNA sequences that encode this CDR3 too. The chain has TRBV29-1 and TRBJ2-3, with 12 bases fitting TRBD1. The CDR3 is made up of 14 amino acids. The germline gives CDR1 SQVTM, CDR2 ANQGSEA. With 5 bases clipped from V and 3 bases from J, the junction kept 3 bases outside the gene matches. CDR3 region: CSVRDRGPTDTQYF. The CDR3 DNA reads TGCAGCGTTCGGGACAGGGGGCCAACAGATACGCAGTATTTT.

In DNA form, the CDR3 reads TGTGCCAGCAGTTTTATCGCGGATAGCAATCAGCCCCAGCATTTT. It translates to CASSFIADSNQPQHF. V and J are TRBV6-5 and TRBJ1-5, with D unresolved. This CDR3 is built from 15 residues. Germline CDR1 and CDR2: MNHEY and SVGAGI. The V end lost 4 bases, the J end lost 0 bases, and 10 bases lay between the germline ends.

The chain couples TRBV29-1 to TRBJ1-1; D is possibly TRBD1 (5 bases). Trimming shortened V by 4 bases and J by 4 bases, and 19 bases separated the two germline ends. Germline V gene sequence: CDR1 SQVTM, CDR2 ANQGSEA. The CDR3 totals 15 residues. CDR3 coding DNA: TGCAGCGTTGCACGGGGGACGGGGACGGGCACTGAAGCTTTCTTT. This codes for CSVARGTGTGTEAFF.